The 32 T cell receptor beta chains below come from one sample, sequenced in a study of blood T cell repertoires in COVID-19. Clones were sequenced by immunoSEQ multiplex PCR, and TCRdb holds only the in-frame ones, with some missing. This sample has 150,000 or so clones, with more than 80% found just once. The sequenced material came from peripheral blood. These receptors came from a young man with COVID-19, enrolled during active disease.

The chain carries TRBV6-5 and TRBJ2-2; D is unresolved. The V gene lost 7 bases and the J gene lost 7 bases, with 7 bases spanning the gap. This CDR3 spans 11 amino acids. In germline, CDR1 is MNHEY, CDR2 SVGAGI. The CDR3 sequence is CASTRGGELFF. In DNA form, the CDR3 reads TGTGCCAGCACTAGAGGCGGGGAGCTGTTTTTT.

The chain carries TRBV29-1 and TRBJ2-7; TRBD1 matches at 7 bases. J gave up 6 bases and V 4 bases, and 6 bases lay outside the gene matches. The germline CDR1 and CDR2 sequences are SQVTM and ANQGSEA. The CDR3 consists of 12 residues. The CDR3 spells CSVVRGRREQYF. DNA of the CDR3: TGCAGCGTTGTAAGGGGGCGTCGCGAGCAGTACTTC.

The chain links TRBV2 to TRBJ2-3; TRBD1 matches at 10 bases. V gave up 2 bases and J gave up 3 bases; unmatched junction bases: 5. From germline, CDR1 is SNHLY and CDR2 FYNNEI. This CDR3 is 16 amino acids long. The CDR3 loop is CASSERTGGGTDTQYF. CDR3 nucleotide sequence: TGTGCCAGCAGTGAAAGGACAGGGGGAGGAACAGATACGCAGTATTTT.

The genes are TRBV3-1 (or the pseudogene TRBV3-2) and TRBJ1-1; 7 positions agree with TRBD1. The germline V gene encodes CDR1 LGHDT and CDR2 YNNKEL (reference sequence). The CDR3 has 15 amino acids. V dropped 1 base and J dropped 1; count of bases not matched to a gene: 3. The DNA of the CDR3 is TGTGCCAGCAGCCAAGGTTGGACAGGGAACACTGAAGCTTTCTTT. It yields the protein CASSQGWTGNTEAFF.

The CDR3 sequence is CSVRLAGEGFRAYEQYF. CDR3 nucleotides: TGCAGCGTAAGACTAGCGGGAGAGGGCTTCAGAGCCTACGAGCAGTACTTC. The V and J genes are TRBV29-1 and TRBJ2-7; the match to TRBD2 covers 12 bases. Germline values: CDR1 SQVTM, CDR2 ANQGSEA. The CDR3 is 17 amino acids. With 6 bases clipped from V and 2 bases from J, the junction kept 14 bases outside the gene matches.

The chain carries TRBV28 and TRBJ1-2, with 9 bases identical to TRBD1. There are 18 residues in the CDR3. Germline CDR1 and CDR2: MDHEN and SYDVKM. V dropped 6 bases and J dropped 3; count of bases not matched to a gene: 17. The DNA of the CDR3 is TGTGCCAGCAGGGAGTTGGGGCATGGGACAGGGCCACACTATGGCTACACCTTC. Translating it yields CASRELGHGTGPHYGYTF.

V gene TRBV3-1 (or the pseudogene TRBV3-2) combines with J gene TRBJ1-2, with 10 bases matching TRBD1. This CDR3 is built from 17 residues. The trim removed 4 bases at V and 1 base at J, leaving 9 bases unmatched. CDR1 and CDR2 from the germline V gene are LGHDT and YNNKEL (reference sequence). Here the CDR3 reads CASSPRDRGGYNYGYTF. CDR3 DNA: TGTGCCAGCAGCCCCCGGGACAGGGGAGGATATAACTATGGCTACACCTTC.

This chain joins TRBV5-1 and TRBJ2-1; 9 bases fit TRBD2. In germline, CDR1 is SGHRS, CDR2 YFSETQ. The CDR3 runs 16 residues. Trimming removed 4 bases from V and 7 bases from J; junction bases left unmatched: 12. This chain's CDR3 is CASSVAGSGRGNEQFF. CDR3 nucleotide sequence: TGCGCCAGCAGCGTCGCCGGTAGCGGGAGAGGGAATGAGCAGTTCTTC.

V and J are TRBV5-1 and TRBJ2-3; no clear D. The V end lost 0 bases, the J end lost 0 bases, and 14 bases lay between the germline ends. CDR3 length: 17 amino acids. CDR1 and CDR2 from the germline V gene are SGHRS and YFSETQ. The CDR3 region has the DNA TGCGCCAGCAGCTTGGGAGGCGGTTCAACGAGCACAGATACGCAGTATTTT. Amino acid sequence: CASSLGGGSTSTDTQYF.

This clone was seen more than once but under ten times. The V call is TRBV27, the J call TRBJ1-5, with D possibly being TRBD1 (5 bases). V was trimmed by 3 bases and J by 5 bases, leaving 8 bases between them. CDR1 and CDR2 (germline): MNHEY, SMNVEV (reference sequence). This CDR3 is 13 amino acids long. The CDR3 DNA is TGTGCCAGCAGTTTCCAGGGCGATCAGCCCCAGCATTTT. This codes for CASSFQGDQPQHF.

The chain has TRBV27 and TRBJ2-1; 10 bases match TRBD1. The germline V gene encodes CDR1 MNHEY and CDR2 SMNVEV (reference sequence). With 5 bases clipped from V and 7 bases from J, the junction kept 5 bases outside the gene matches. CDR3 length: 14 residues. DNA of the CDR3: TGTGCCAGCAGTCCCCGGGACAGGGGAAATGAGCAGTTCTTC. This translates into CASSPRDRGNEQFF.

V and J are TRBV11-2 and TRBJ2-5, with D unclear. CDR3 length: 12 residues. Trimming left V 2 bases short and J 3 bases short, with 4 bases between. CDR1 SGHAT and CDR2 FQNNGV come from the germline V gene. As DNA, the CDR3 is TGTGCCAGCAGCTTAACTAAAGAGACCCAGTACTTC. Its protein product is CASSLTKETQYF.

This rearrangement joins TRBV4-3 to TRBJ2-3, with 13 bases matching TRBD2. Per the germline V gene, CDR1 is LGHNA and CDR2 is YSLEER. This CDR3 region has 20 residues. Unmatched junction bases numbered 16, after V lost 4 bases and J lost 3 bases. DNA for the CDR3: TGCGCCAGCAGCCCATCAACAGGGGGAGCGACTAGCGGGAGGACAGATACGCAGTATTTT. This encodes CASSPSTGGATSGRTDTQYF.

The gene calls are TRBV9 and TRBJ2-1, with 8 positions matching TRBD2. The CDR3 sequence is 15 residues long. CDR1 is SGDLS and CDR2 is YYNGEE in the germline V gene. V shed 0 bases and J 8 bases; nucleotides not matched to a gene: 7. The CDR3 reads CASSVVSGSRYEQFF. In nucleotides, the CDR3 is TGTGCCAGCAGCGTAGTGAGCGGGAGCAGGTATGAGCAGTTCTTC.

This clone was detected only once. The rearrangement joins TRBV30 to TRBJ2-7, with D unresolved. Deletions cut 3 bases from V and 5 bases from J, with 8 bases between. This CDR3 is built from 11 residues. Germline V CDR1 and CDR2: GTSNPN, SVGIG (reference sequence). DNA of the CDR3: TGTGCCTGGAGGGGTAGCCACGAGCAGTACTTC. Translation gives CAWRGSHEQYF.

This clone is a singleton in its sample. The rearrangement links TRBV29-1 to TRBJ2-3, with 7 bases identical to TRBD2. CDR1 SQVTM and CDR2 ANQGSEA come from the germline V gene. Germline trimming cut 5 bases from V and 0 bases from J; bases unmatched to any gene: 2. This CDR3 is built from 13 residues. The CDR3 is CSVLGGSTDTQYF. CDR3 nucleotide sequence: TGCAGCGTTCTCGGGGGGAGCACAGATACGCAGTATTTT.

This rearrangement joins TRBV23-1 to TRBJ1-6; D not resolved. TRBV23-1 is marked as an open reading frame, function uncertain. CDR3 size: 15 residues. Trimming stripped 2 bases from V and 0 bases from J, with 5 bases between. The CDR3, as DNA: TGCGCCAGCAGTCAACAGATCTCCTATAATTCACCCCTCCACTTT. Its protein product is CASSQQISYNSPLHF.

This clone turned up a few times. The CDR3 DNA follows: TGTGCCACCAGCAGTGGCAAGGGGGCTTACGAGCAGTACTTC. This gives the protein CATSSGKGAYEQYF. V and J are TRBV15 and TRBJ2-7; 7 nucleotides match TRBD1. The CDR3 contains 14 residues. Trimming cost V 3 bases and J 4 bases; bases outside gene matches: 6. Per the germline V gene, CDR1 is LNHNV and CDR2 is YYDKDF (reference sequence).

This clone was seen a few times. The chain couples TRBV4-2 to TRBJ2-2; D might be TRBD1 (6 bases). Germline V lookup: CDR1 LGHNA, CDR2 YNFKEQ. V was cut by 4 bases and J by 2 bases, with 11 bases left in between. The CDR3 runs to 15 residues. CDR3 DNA sequence: TGTGCCAGCAGCCGCGGACAGTTCAACACCGGGGAGCTGTTTTTT. It is translated as CASSRGQFNTGELFF.

This clone was detected a few times. This rearrangement joins TRBV14 to TRBJ2-3, with D possibly TRBD2 on 6 matching bases. Germline CDR1 is SGHDN and CDR2 is FVKESK. Trimming shortened V by 4 bases and J by 8 bases, and 16 bases separated the two germline ends. The CDR3 length is 14 residues. The CDR3 region is CASSPFLGGTTQYF. Written as DNA, the CDR3 is TGTGCCAGCAGCCCTTTCCTTGGGGGGACTACGCAGTATTTT. Full variable domain (outside the CDR3, taken from reference TRBV14 and TRBJ2-3): EAGVTQFPSHSVIEKGQTVTLRCDPISGHDNLYWYRRVMGKEIKFLLHFVKESKQDESGMPNNRFLAERTGGTYSTLKVQPAELEDSGVYFCASSPFLGGTTQYFGPGTRLTVL.

This clone has just one count. The chain uses TRBV7-6 and TRBJ2-3; D is ambiguous. The CDR3 loop spans 16 amino acids. Germline V gene sequence: CDR1 SGHVS, CDR2 FNYEAQ. Trimming cost V 3 bases and J 1 base, with 14 bases left between them. In DNA, the CDR3 is TGTGCCAGCAGCTTCGGTTCTGGCGGCGGCACAGATACGCAGTATTTT. Translating it yields CASSFGSGGGTDTQYF.

This clone is a singleton in its sample. CDR3 residues: CASSRDRVAIGYTF. The CDR3 DNA sequence: TGTGCCAGTAGTAGGGACAGGGTCGCTATTGGCTACACCTTC. The rearrangement joins TRBV19 to TRBJ1-2; 9 bases match TRBD1. Germline CDR1 and CDR2: LNHDA and SQIVND (reference sequence). The CDR3 covers 14 residues. Unmatched junction bases numbered 7, after V lost 4 bases and J lost 7 bases. The full variable domain, rest sourced from reference TRBV19 and TRBJ1-2, is DGGITQSPKYLFRKEGQNVTLSCEQNLNHDAMYWYRQDPGQGLRLIYYSQIVNDFQKGDIAEGYSVSREKKESFPLTVTSAQKNPTAFYLCASSRDRVAIGYTFGSGTRLTVV.

This chain uses TRBV10-3 with TRBJ1-2; D might be TRBD1 (6 bases). Germline lookup yields CDR1 ENHRY and CDR2 SYGVKD. The V gene lost 0 bases and the J gene lost 7 bases, with 12 bases spanning the gap. This CDR3 has 14 residues. Here the CDR3 reads CAISESAGVSGYTF. For the CDR3, the DNA is TGTGCCATCAGTGAGTCCGCAGGGGTGAGTGGCTACACCTTC.

This chain connects TRBV24-1 to TRBJ1-5, with D possibly matching TRBD1 (5 bases). This CDR3 is built from 13 residues. Trimming took off 8 bases at V and 2 bases at J, with 9 bases between the two ends. Germline CDR1 reads KGHDR; CDR2 reads SFDVKD. The CDR3 here is CATMVTGNQPQHF. In DNA, the CDR3 is TGTGCCACCATGGTGACAGGCAATCAGCCCCAGCATTTT.

V and J are TRBV3-1 (or the pseudogene TRBV3-2) and TRBJ2-1; 10 bases are a match to TRBD2. J gave up 6 bases and V 4 bases, and 3 bases lay outside the gene matches. Germline V gene lookup returns CDR1 LGHDT and CDR2 YNNKEL (reference sequence). CDR3 length: 14 amino acids. The CDR3 DNA follows: TGTGCCAGCAGCCGGTGGACTAGCGGCAATGAGCAGTTCTTC. Protein sequence: CASSRWTSGNEQFF.

This chain uses TRBV13 with TRBJ2-5; D is unclear. V gave up 5 bases and J gave up 1 base, with 8 bases separating them. This CDR3 is built from 13 residues. Germline values: CDR1 PRHDT, CDR2 FYEKMQ (reference sequence). In DNA, the CDR3 is TGTGCCAGCAGCCCCCCCTTCCAAGAGACCCAGTACTTC. The encoded protein is CASSPPFQETQYF. Full variable domain (remainder filled in from reference TRBV13 and TRBJ2-5): AAGVIQSPRHLIKEKRETATLKCYPIPRHDTVYWYQQGPGQDPQFLISFYEKMQSDKGSIPDRFSAQQFSDYHSELNMSSLELGDSALYFCASSPPFQETQYFGPGTRLLVL.

Of note for this clone: Other DNA sequences from this sample encode an identical CDR3 as well. The V call is TRBV9, the J call TRBJ2-7; 7 positions match TRBD2. The CDR3 totals 14 residues. J gave up 0 bases and V 2 bases, and 2 bases lay outside the gene matches. The germline gives CDR1 SGDLS, CDR2 YYNGEE. The CDR3 protein is CASSVGGSSYEQYF. CDR3 sequence (DNA): TGTGCCAGCAGCGTCGGGGGGAGCTCCTACGAGCAGTACTTC. The full variable domain, completed using reference TRBV9 and TRBJ2-7, is DSGVTQTPKHLITATGQRVTLRCSPRSGDLSVYWYQQSLDQGLQFLIQYYNGEERAKGNILERFSAQQFPDLHSELNLSSLELGDSALYFCASSVGGSSYEQYFGPGTRLTVT.

For the CDR3, the DNA is TGTGCCAGCAGCCCGGGACAGGCAGGGAATGAAAAACTGTTTTTT. Encoded protein: CASSPGQAGNEKLFF. The chain joins TRBV3-1 (or the pseudogene TRBV3-2) to TRBJ1-4; TRBD1 agrees at 8 bases. This CDR3 is 15 amino acids long. Trimming took 4 bases from V and 5 from J; bases not matched to a gene: 6. Germline V gene sequence: CDR1 LGHDT, CDR2 YNNKEL (reference sequence).

The V and J genes are TRBV27 and TRBJ1-5; unclear D gene. V lost 2 bases to trimming and J lost 0 bases, with 5 bases between them. Germline V gene sequence: CDR1 MNHEY, CDR2 SMNVEV (reference sequence). The CDR3 is made up of 14 amino acids. The CDR3 sequence: CASSLAGSNQPQHF. The CDR3 coding sequence is TGTGCCAGCAGTTTAGCAGGTAGCAATCAGCCCCAGCATTTT.

The chain uses TRBV2 and TRBJ1-1; D may be TRBD1 (6 bases). Trimming left V 6 bases short and J 7 bases short, with 18 bases between. This CDR3 has 14 amino acids. CDR1 is SNHLY and CDR2 is FYNNEI in the germline V gene. The CDR3 nucleotides are TGTGCCAGCAGCGACCCCCGGGACACCCTTGAAGCTTTCTTT. This translates into CASSDPRDTLEAFF.

This clone was detected once. This chain joins TRBV9 and TRBJ1-3; no definite D call. V lost 0 bases, J lost 4 bases, and 11 bases lay in between. The CDR3 loop spans 15 amino acids. Looked up from germline, CDR1 is SGDLS and CDR2 is YYNGEE. The CDR3 nucleotides are TGTGCCAGCAGCGTAGCTCCGGGAGCCGGAAACACCATATATTTT. Its translation: CASSVAPGAGNTIYF.

This clone was seen once. The V gene is TRBV7-3, the J gene TRBJ1-6; D gene uncertain. Germline V gene sequence: CDR1 SGHTA, CDR2 FQGTGA. The CDR3 contains 15 residues. Trimming took off 0 bases at V and 5 bases at J, with 8 bases between the two ends. The CDR3 here is CASSLTAGNNSPLHF. Here the CDR3 DNA reads TGTGCCAGCAGCTTAACGGCGGGTAATAATTCACCCCTCCACTTT. Complete variable domain (other parts from reference TRBV7-3 and TRBJ1-6): GAGVSQTPSNKVTEKGKYVELRCDPISGHTALYWYRQSLGQGPEFLIYFQGTGAADDSGLPNDRFFAVRPEGSVSTLKIQRTERGDSAVYLCASSLTAGNNSPLHFGNGTRLTVT.